The entry below describes one TCR beta chain. These data come from a study of OX40 agonist ivuxolimab in advanced cancers. As for the study in general: Enrollees could have had prior anti-PD-1, anti-PD-L1 or anti-CTLA-4 therapy, which around 40% had received.

Germline CDR1 reads LNHDA; CDR2 reads SQIVND (reference sequence). The CDR3 runs to 16 residues. Deletions cut 1 base from V and 0 bases from J, with 10 bases between. Assay: immunoSEQ multiplex PCR; the TCRdb copy retains only in-frame clones and omits some. The sample has tens of thousands of clones, approximately 90% seen once. If patients had autoimmune disease history or systemic immunosuppression, they were excluded. At cycle 4 day 1, cycle 7 day 1, and baseline, blood was sampled. V is TRBV19 and J is TRBJ2-1; D may be TRBD2 (6 bases). This sequence was found in an adult with an advanced solid tumor such as melanoma, head and neck, liver or kidney cancer. The sample was CD4+ or CD8+ T cells sorted from blood, taken in a trial of the OX40 agonist ivuxolimab. CDR3 DNA sequence: TGTGCCAGTAGTATAGCGGCGGGGAGCTCCTACAATGAGCAGTTCTTC. Translation: CASSIAAGSSYNEQFF.